The rows below give T cell receptor beta chains drawn from one sample of a study of identifying expanded T cells in peripheral blood. Sequencing used immunoSEQ multiplex PCR; TCRdb keeps in-frame clones, though not all of them. The table has about 100,000 clones, about 90% seen once. What was sequenced was blood. These receptors were obtained from a person aged 18 to 75 in good health. CDR3s include the opening cysteine and the closing phenylalanine or tryptophan. Fields, in order: clone size, D gene, J gene, V gene, CDR3 DNA, CDR3 protein. A D gene is named only where the DNA matches it firmly. Where a row states a size, it is once, few, many or the class of an expanded clone; other rows omit it.

>NA|NA|TRBJ2-2|TRBV23-1
TGCGCCAGCAGTCTTCGGGGATCTGGGGAGCTGTTTTTT
CASSLRGSGELFF
>few|TRBD1|TRBJ2-5|TRBV9
TGTGCCAGCAGCTCGGGGGCAGGGGGCTTAGAGACCCAGTACTTC
CASSSGAGGLETQYF
>few|TRBD1|TRBJ1-1|TRBV19
TGTGCCAGTATGTACCGGGACAGGAACACTGAAGCTTTCTTT
CASMYRDRNTEAFF
>once|NA|TRBJ2-7|TRBV25-1
TGTGCCAGCAGTGAAGTGGGCAGTTCCTACGAGCAGTACTTC
CASSEVGSSYEQYF
>NA|NA|TRBJ1-1|TRBV12-5
TGTGCTAGTGGTCCCGGGACAAGGAACACTGAAGCTTTCTTT
CASGPGTRNTEAFF
>NA|NA|TRBJ1-5|TRBV6-5
TGTGCCAGCTCGAGAGGACAGACTTATCAGCCCCAGCATTTT
CASSRGQTYQPQHF
>NA|NA|TRBJ2-5|TRBV7-2
TGTGCCAGCAGCTTACTAGGACAACAAGAGACCCAGTACTTC
CASSLLGQQETQYF
>NA|TRBD1|TRBJ1-1|TRBV4-2
TGTGCCAGCAGCCAAGGTCGACAGGGACCGCCTGAAGCTTTCTTT
CASSQGRQGPPEAFF
>NA|NA|TRBJ1-4|TRBV2
TGTGCCAGCAGTCAGACTGAAAAACTGTTTTTT
CASSQTEKLFF
>NA|NA|TRBJ2-3|TRBV5-1
TGCGCCAGCAGCTTACTTGCGGTTGGGCAGAGCACAGATACGCAGTATTTT
CASSLLAVGQSTDTQYF
>NA|TRBD2|TRBJ2-7|TRBV4-3
TGCGCCAGCAGCCCGGGACTAGCGGATTATTACGAGCAGTACTTC
CASSPGLADYYEQYF
>NA|TRBD1|TRBJ2-7|TRBV30
TGTGCCTGGAGTACCGGGACAGGGCCCCACGAGCAGTACTTC
CAWSTGTGPHEQYF
>NA|TRBD1|TRBJ1-2|TRBV15
TGTGCCACCAGCAGAGATCATGAGGGGGCTGAGAAGGACTATGGCTACACCTTC
CATSRDHEGAEKDYGYTF
>NA|TRBD1|TRBJ1-2|TRBV28
TGTGCCAGCAGCCTTGGGGGGACAGTCAACTTAGGCTACACCTTC
CASSLGGTVNLGYTF
>NA|NA|TRBJ1-5|TRBV2
TGTGCCAGCAGGGTAGAATCATATAGCAATCAGCCCCAGCATTTT
CASRVESYSNQPQHF
>NA|TRBD1|TRBJ1-5|TRBV30
TGTGCCTGGGGGCAGGGGGGCAATAGCAATCAGCCCCAGCATTTT
CAWGQGGNSNQPQHF
>NA|TRBD1|TRBJ1-2|TRBV7-2
TGTGCCAGCAGCTTAGGACAGGGTGAATCATATGGCTACACCTTC
CASSLGQGESYGYTF
>NA|TRBD1|TRBJ1-5|TRBV6-5
TGTGCCAGCAGCCGACGGGACAGTAGCAATCAGCCCCAGCATTTT
CASSRRDSSNQPQHF
>NA|NA|TRBJ2-7|TRBV2
TGTGCCAGCAGGGTAGGGGGCTCCTACGAGCAGTACTTC
CASRVGGSYEQYF
>NA|NA|TRBJ2-1|TRBV5-6
TGTGCCAGCAGCTTCGGGACCTACAATGAGCAGTTCTTC
CASSFGTYNEQFF
>NA|NA|TRBJ2-7|TRBV9
TGTGCCAGCAGCGTAGCTGGGGACACCGCCTACGAGCAGTACTTC
CASSVAGDTAYEQYF
>NA|NA|TRBJ1-1|TRBV5-4
TGTGCCAGCAGCTTTCGGGGGGCGCACACTGAAGCTTTCTTT
CASSFRGAHTEAFF
>NA|TRBD1|TRBJ1-5|TRBV6-1
TGTGCCAGTAAGGGGGCGGACAATCAGCCCCAGCATTTT
CASKGADNQPQHF
>NA|NA|TRBJ1-5|TRBV4-1
TGCGCCAGCAGCCAAGATCCGGGGGGAACTCAGCCCCAGCATTTT
CASSQDPGGTQPQHF
>few|NA|TRBJ2-7|TRBV7-2
TGTGCCAGCAGCTCCTCGACTAGGGCCCACGAGCAGTACTTC
CASSSSTRAHEQYF
>NA|TRBD2|TRBJ2-1|TRBV5-6
TGTGCCAGCAGCTTTGCGGGGGTAAGGAATGAGCAGTTCTTC
CASSFAGVRNEQFF
>NA|TRBD1|TRBJ2-7|TRBV5-4
TGTGCCAGCAGCTTACAGGGGGCGCGGGAGCAGTACTTC
CASSLQGAREQYF
>NA|NA|TRBJ1-5|TRBV6-5
TGTGCCAGCAGTTACGGTGGGGGCGGGCAGCCCCAGCATTTT
CASSYGGGGQPQHF
>NA|TRBD1|TRBJ2-3|TRBV2
TGTGCCAGCAGTCTGACAGGGGACCGCACAGATACGCAGTATTTT
CASSLTGDRTDTQYF
>NA|TRBD2|TRBJ2-7|TRBV9
TGTGCCAGCAGCCCCAGTGGTAGCGGGATATACGAGCAGTACTTC
CASSPSGSGIYEQYF
>NA|NA|TRBJ2-3|TRBV30
TGTGCCAGAAGCGTCCGATCAGATACGCAGTATTTT
CARSVRSDTQYF
>NA|TRBD2|TRBJ2-1|TRBV7-3
TGTGCCAGCAGCGCACGAGCGGGGGGGAATTTTAATGAGCAGTTCTTC
CASSARAGGNFNEQFF
>once|NA|TRBJ1-5|TRBV6-1
TGTGCCAGCTCGGGCCAGGGTGGGAATCAGCCCCAGCATTTT
CASSGQGGNQPQHF
>NA|NA|TRBJ2-1|TRBV5-1
TGCGCCAGCAGCCTGGGCCGGAACCGGGGGAGCTCCTACAATGAGCAGTTCTTC
CASSLGRNRGSSYNEQFF
>few|NA|TRBJ1-2|TRBV19
TGTGCCAGTAGTTGGGACCTTTCACATGGCTACACCTTC
CASSWDLSHGYTF
>once|NA|TRBJ2-4|TRBV7-2
TGTGCCAGCAGCTTAGTCCGCGGGCGACGAGGGGCCAAAAACATTCAGTACTTC
CASSLVRGRRGAKNIQYF
>NA|TRBD1|TRBJ1-1|TRBV7-2
TGTGCCAGCAGCTTACGCAGGGGGAGGATTGGGGACACTGAAGCTTTCTTT
CASSLRRGRIGDTEAFF
>NA|TRBD1|TRBJ1-6|TRBV2
TGTGCCAGTACCAAGGACAGGGGAGAATCACCCCTCCACTTT
CASTKDRGESPLHF
>NA|TRBD2|TRBJ2-2|TRBV4-2
TGTGCCAGCAGCGTTGGACTAGCGGGACACGGGGAGCTGTTTTTT
CASSVGLAGHGELFF
>NA|NA|TRBJ2-1|TRBV7-3
TGTGCCAGCAGCCACCGTAGTAGCGGTGTGGCGGAGCAGTTCTTC
CASSHRSSGVAEQFF